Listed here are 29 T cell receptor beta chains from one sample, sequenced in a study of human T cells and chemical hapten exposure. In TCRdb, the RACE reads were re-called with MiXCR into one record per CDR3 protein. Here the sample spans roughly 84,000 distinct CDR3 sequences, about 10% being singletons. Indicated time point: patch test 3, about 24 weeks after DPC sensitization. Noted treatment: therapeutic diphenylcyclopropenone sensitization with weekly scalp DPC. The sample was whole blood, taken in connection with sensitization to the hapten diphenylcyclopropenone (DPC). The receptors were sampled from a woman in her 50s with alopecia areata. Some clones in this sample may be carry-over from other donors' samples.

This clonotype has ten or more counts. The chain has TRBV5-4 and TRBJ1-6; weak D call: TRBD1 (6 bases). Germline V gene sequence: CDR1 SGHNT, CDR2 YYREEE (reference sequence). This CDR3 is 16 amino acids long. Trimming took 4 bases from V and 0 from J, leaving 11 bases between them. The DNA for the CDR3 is TGTGCCAGCAGCCGGCAACAGGGCTCCTATAATTCACCCCTCCACTTT. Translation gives CASSRQQGSYNSPLHF.

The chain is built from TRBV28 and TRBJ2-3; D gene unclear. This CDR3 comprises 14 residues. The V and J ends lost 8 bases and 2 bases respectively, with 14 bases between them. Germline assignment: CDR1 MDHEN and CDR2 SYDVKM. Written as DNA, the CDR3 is TGTGCCAGCCATAGTATTTTAGCCACAGATACGCAGTATTTT. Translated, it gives CASHSILATDTQYF.

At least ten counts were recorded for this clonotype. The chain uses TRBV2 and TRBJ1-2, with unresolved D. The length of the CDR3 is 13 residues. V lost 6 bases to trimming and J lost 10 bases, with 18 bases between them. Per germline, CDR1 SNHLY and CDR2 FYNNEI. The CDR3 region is CASRLTKTRDYTF. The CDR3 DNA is TGTGCCAGCAGACTCACCAAGACAAGAGACTACACCTTC.

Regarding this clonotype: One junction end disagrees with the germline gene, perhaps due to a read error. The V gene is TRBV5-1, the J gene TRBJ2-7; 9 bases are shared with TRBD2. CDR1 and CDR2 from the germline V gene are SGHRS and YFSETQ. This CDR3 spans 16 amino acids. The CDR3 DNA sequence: TGCACCAGCAGCTCGTCGACTAGCGGTGGGGCATACGAGCAGTACTTC. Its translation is CTSSSSTSGGAYEQYF.

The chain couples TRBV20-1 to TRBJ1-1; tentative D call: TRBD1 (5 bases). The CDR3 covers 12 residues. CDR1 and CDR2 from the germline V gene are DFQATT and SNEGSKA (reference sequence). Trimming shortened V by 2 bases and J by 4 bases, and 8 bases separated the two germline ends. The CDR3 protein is CSARMGGTEAFF. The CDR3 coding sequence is TGCAGTGCTAGAATGGGGGGCACTGAAGCTTTCTTT.

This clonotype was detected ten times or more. For the CDR3, the DNA is TGCGCCAGCAGCCCCGAAGCGGGAATAAACATTCAGTACTTC. Translation: CASSPEAGINIQYF. This chain uses TRBV5-1 with TRBJ2-4, with TRBD2 identical over 7 bases. Looked up from germline, CDR1 is SGHRS and CDR2 is YFSETQ. V trimming: 4 bases; J trimming: 6 bases; junction bases outside the gene matches: 7. CDR3 length equals 14 residues. Supplemented by reference TRBV5-1 and TRBJ2-4, the full variable domain reads KAGVTQTPRYLIKTRGQQVTLSCSPISGHRSVSWYQQTPGQGLQFLFEYFSETQRNKGNFPGRFSGRQFSNSRSEMNVSTLELGDSALYLCASSPEAGINIQYFGAGTRLSVL.

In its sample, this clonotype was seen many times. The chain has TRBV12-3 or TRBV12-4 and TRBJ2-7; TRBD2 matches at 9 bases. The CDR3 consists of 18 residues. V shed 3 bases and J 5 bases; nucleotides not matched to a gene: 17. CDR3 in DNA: TGTGCCAGCAGTTTCCGTGTGGGGCGGGAGGGCCGAGTCCACGAGCAGTACTTC. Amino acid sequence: CASSFRVGREGRVHEQYF.

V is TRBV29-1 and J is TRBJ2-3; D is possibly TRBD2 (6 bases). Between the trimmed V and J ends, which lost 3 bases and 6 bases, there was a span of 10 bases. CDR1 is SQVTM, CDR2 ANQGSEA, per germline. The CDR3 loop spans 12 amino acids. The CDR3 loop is CSVEEGSDTQYF. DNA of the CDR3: TGCAGCGTTGAGGAGGGATCGGATACGCAGTATTTT.

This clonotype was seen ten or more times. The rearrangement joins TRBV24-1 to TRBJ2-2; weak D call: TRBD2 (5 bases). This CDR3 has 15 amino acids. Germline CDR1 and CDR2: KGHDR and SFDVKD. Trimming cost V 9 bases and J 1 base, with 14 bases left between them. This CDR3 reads CATRGQAGNTGELFF. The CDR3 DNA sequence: TGTGCCACCCGTGGTCAGGCGGGGAACACCGGGGAGCTGTTTTTT.

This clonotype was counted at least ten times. CDR3: CASSRGGSSTDTQYF. The CDR3 coding sequence is TGTGCCAGCAGTCGAGGAGGGAGTAGTACAGATACGCAGTATTTT. The genes are TRBV27 and TRBJ2-3; D is possibly TRBD2 (6 bases). This CDR3 is built from 15 residues. Germline V gene sequence: CDR1 MNHEY, CDR2 SMNVEV (reference sequence). V shed 5 bases and J shed 3 bases, with 15 bases lying between them.

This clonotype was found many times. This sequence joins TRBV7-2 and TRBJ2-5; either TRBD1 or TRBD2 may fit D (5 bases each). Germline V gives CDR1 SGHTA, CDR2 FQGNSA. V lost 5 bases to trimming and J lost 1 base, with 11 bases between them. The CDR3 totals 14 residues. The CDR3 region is CASSAPGPQETQYF. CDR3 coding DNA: TGTGCCAGCAGCGCCCCGGGACCCCAAGAGACCCAGTACTTC.

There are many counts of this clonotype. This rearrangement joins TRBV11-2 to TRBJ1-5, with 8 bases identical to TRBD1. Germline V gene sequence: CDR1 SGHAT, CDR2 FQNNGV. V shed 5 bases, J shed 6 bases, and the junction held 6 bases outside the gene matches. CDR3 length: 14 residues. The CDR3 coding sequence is TGTGCCAGCAGCGGACAGGGCCAAGCTCAGCCCCAGCATTTT. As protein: CASSGQGQAQPQHF.

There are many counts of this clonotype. The CDR3 region is CASSRGDRGREKLFF. The CDR3 DNA sequence: TGTGCCAGCAGCCGGGGGGACAGGGGAAGAGAAAAACTGTTTTTT. The rearrangement joins TRBV5-4 to TRBJ1-4, with 10 bases fitting TRBD1. This CDR3 spans 15 amino acids. The trim removed 4 bases at V and 8 bases at J, leaving 8 bases unmatched. Germline V gives CDR1 SGHNT, CDR2 YYREEE (reference sequence).

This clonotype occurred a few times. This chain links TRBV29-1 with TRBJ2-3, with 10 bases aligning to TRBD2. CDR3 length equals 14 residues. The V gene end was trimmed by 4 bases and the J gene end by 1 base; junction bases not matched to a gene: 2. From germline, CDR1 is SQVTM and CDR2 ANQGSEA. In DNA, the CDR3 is TGCAGCGTTGCGGGGACTAGCGGCACAGATACGCAGTATTTT. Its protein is CSVAGTSGTDTQYF.

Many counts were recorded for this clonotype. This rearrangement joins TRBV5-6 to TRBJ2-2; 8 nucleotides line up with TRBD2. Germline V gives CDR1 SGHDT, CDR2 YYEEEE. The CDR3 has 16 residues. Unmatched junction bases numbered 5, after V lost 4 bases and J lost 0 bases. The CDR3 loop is CASSLRAGANTGELFF. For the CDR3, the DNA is TGTGCCAGCAGCCTGAGAGCGGGGGCGAACACCGGGGAGCTGTTTTTT.

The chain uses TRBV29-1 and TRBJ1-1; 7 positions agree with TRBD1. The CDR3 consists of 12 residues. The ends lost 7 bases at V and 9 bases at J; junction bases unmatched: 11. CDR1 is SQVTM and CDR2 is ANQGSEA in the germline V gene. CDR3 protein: CSAERGTAQAFF. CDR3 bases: TGCAGCGCCGAAAGGGGGACAGCCCAAGCTTTCTTT. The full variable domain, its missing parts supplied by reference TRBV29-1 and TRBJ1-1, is SAVISQKPSRDICQRGTSLTIQCQVDSQVTMMFWYRQQPGQSLTLIATANQGSEATYESGFVIDKFPISRPNLTFSTLTVSNMSPEDSSIYLCSAERGTAQAFFGQGTRLTVV.

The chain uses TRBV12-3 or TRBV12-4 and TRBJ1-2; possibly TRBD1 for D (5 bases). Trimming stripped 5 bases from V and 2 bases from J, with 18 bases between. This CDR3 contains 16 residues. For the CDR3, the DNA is TGTGCCAGCAGTCCCGGGGGGGTCGGAAGAAACTATGGCTACACCTTC. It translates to CASSPGGVGRNYGYTF.

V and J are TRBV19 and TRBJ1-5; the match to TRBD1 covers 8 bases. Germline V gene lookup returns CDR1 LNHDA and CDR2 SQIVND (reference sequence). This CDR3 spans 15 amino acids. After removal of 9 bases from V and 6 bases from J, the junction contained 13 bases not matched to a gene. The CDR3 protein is CASGITGGIVQPQHF. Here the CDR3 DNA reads TGTGCCAGCGGGATAACAGGGGGTATAGTTCAGCCCCAGCATTTT. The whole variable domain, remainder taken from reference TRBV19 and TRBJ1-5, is DGGITQSPKYLFRKEGQNVTLSCEQNLNHDAMYWYRQDPGQGLRLIYYSQIVNDFQKGDIAEGYSVSREKKESFPLTVTSAQKNPTAFYLCASGITGGIVQPQHFGDGTRLSIL.

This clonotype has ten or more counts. The CDR3 sequence is CSAPGQGQGYGYTF. The CDR3 bases are TGCAGTGCTCCCGGACAGGGGCAAGGCTATGGCTACACCTTC. The chain links TRBV20-1 to TRBJ1-2, with TRBD1 matching over 9 bases. CDR1 DFQATT and CDR2 SNEGSKA come from the germline V gene (reference sequence). Losses at the gene ends were 5 bases for V and 4 bases for J; bases not matched to a gene: 8. This CDR3 has 14 residues.

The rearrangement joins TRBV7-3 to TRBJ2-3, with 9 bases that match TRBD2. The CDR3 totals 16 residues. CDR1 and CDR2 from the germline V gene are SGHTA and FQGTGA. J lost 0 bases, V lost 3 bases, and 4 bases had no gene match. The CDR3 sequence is CASSLTLAGSTDTQYF. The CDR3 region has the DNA TGTGCCAGCAGCTTGACACTAGCGGGCAGCACAGATACGCAGTATTTT.

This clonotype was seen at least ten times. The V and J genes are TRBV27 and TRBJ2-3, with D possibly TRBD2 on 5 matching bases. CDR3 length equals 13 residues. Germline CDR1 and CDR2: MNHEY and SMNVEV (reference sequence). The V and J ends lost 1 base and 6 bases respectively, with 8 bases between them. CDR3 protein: CASSLFRGDTQYF. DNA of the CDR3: TGTGCCAGCAGTTTATTTAGAGGGGATACGCAGTATTTT.

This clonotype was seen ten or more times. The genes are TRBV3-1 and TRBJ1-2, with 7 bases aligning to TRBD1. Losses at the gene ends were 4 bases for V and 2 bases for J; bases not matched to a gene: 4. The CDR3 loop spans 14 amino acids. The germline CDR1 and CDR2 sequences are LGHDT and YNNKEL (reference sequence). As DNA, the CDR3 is TGTGCCAGCAGCCTAGAGGGACAGAACTATGGCTACACCTTC. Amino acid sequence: CASSLEGQNYGYTF.

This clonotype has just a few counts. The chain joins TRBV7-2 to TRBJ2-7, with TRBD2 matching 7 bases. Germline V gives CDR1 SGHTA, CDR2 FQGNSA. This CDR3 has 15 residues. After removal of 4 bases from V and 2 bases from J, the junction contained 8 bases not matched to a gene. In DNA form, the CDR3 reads TGTGCCAGCAGCTCCCTCCGCGGGGGACCCTACGAGCAGTACTTC. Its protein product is CASSSLRGGPYEQYF.

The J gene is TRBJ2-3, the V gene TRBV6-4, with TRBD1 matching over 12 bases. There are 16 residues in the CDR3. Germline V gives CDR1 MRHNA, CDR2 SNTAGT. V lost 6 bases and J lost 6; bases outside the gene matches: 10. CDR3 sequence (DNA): TGTGCCAGCAGCTTTTCTCCGGGACAGGGGGCTGATACGCAGTATTTT. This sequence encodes CASSFSPGQGADTQYF.

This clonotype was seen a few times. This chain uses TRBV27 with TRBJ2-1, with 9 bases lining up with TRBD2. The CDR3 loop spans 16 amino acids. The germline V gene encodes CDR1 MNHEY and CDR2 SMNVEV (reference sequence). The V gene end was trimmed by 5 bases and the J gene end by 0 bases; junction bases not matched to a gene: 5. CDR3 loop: CASSRLAASSYNEQFF. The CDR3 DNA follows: TGTGCCAGCAGTAGACTAGCGGCTAGCTCCTACAATGAGCAGTTCTTC.

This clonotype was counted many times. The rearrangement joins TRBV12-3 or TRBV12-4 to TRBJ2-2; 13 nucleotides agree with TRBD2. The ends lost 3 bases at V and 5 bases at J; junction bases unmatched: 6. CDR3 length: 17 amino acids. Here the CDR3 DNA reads TGTGCCAGCAGTTTGGCTCGGACTAGCGGGAGAACCGGGGAGCTGTTTTTT. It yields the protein CASSLARTSGRTGELFF.

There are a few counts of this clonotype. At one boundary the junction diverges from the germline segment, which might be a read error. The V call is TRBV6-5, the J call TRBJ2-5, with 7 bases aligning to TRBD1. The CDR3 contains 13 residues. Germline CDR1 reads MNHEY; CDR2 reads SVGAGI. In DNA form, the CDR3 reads TGTGCCAGCAGTTACCGGGGACAGTTTCCCTGGGATTTC. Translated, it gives CASSYRGQFPWDF.

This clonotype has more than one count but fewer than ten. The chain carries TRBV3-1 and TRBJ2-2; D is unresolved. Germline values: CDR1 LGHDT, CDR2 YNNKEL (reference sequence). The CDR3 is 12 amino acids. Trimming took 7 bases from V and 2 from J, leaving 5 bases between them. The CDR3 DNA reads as TGTGCCAGCAACTTTAACACCGGGGAGCTGTTTTTT. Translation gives CASNFNTGELFF. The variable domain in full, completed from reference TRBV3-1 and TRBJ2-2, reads DTAVSQTPKYLVTQMGNDKSIKCEQNLGHDTMYWYKQDSKKFLKIMFSYNNKELIINETVPNRFSPKSPDKAHLNLHINSLELGDSAVYFCASNFNTGELFFGEGSRLTVL.

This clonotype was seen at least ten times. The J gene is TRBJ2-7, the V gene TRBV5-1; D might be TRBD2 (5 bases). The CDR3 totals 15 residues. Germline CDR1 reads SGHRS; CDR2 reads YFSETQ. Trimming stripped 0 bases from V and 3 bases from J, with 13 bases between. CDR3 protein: CASSLGGAALYEQYF. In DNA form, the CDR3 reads TGCGCCAGCAGCTTGGGCGGAGCGGCACTCTACGAGCAGTACTTC. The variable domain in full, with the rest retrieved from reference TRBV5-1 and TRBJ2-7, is KAGVTQTPRYLIKTRGQQVTLSCSPISGHRSVSWYQQTPGQGLQFLFEYFSETQRNKGNFPGRFSGRQFSNSRSEMNVSTLELGDSALYLCASSLGGAALYEQYFGPGTRLTVT.